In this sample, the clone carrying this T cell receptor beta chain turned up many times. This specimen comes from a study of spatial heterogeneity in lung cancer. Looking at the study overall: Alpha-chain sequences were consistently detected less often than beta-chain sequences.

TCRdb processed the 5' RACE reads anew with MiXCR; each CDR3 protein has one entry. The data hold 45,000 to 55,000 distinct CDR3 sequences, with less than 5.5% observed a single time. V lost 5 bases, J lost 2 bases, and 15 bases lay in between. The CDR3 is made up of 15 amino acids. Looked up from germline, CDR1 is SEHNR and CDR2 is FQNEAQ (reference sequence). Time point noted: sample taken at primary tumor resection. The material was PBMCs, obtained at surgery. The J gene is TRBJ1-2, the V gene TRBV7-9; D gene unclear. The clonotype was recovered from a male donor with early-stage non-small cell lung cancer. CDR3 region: CASSPSEGSNYGYTF. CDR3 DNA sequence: TGTGCCAGCAGCCCCTCGGAAGGCAGCAACTATGGCTACACCTTC.